This entry is about one TCR beta chain. This sample stems from a study of control samples from healthy donors and cancer patients. Assay: immunoSEQ multiplex PCR; the TCRdb copy retains only in-frame clones and omits some. Of nearly 200,000 clones listed, approximately 90% are singletons. This CDR3 contains 14 residues. Trimming took 10 bases from V and 4 from J, leaving 16 bases between them. Germline loops: CDR1 SEHNR, CDR2 FQNEAQ (reference sequence). Material: blood. The gene calls are TRBV7-9 and TRBJ2-2; D remains ambiguous. The TCR comes from a man under 40 in good health. CDR3 loop: CATIYLASTGELFF. Here the CDR3 DNA reads TGTGCCACCATTTATTTAGCTTCCACCGGGGAGCTGTTTTTT.